This TCR beta chain was documented in a study of T cell repertoires in cytomegalovirus infection (dated by TCRdb to about 2019). Study-wide context: Donor HLA type was relevant to the analysis, because carriage of CMV infection together with the matching HLA type was indicated by public TCR beta signatures.

The CDR3, from cysteine to phenylalanine, totals 17 residues. Only CDR3 DNA remains: 51 bases, in frame from the first base. The CDR1 and CDR2 encoded by the germline V gene (reference sequence) are DFQATT and SNEGSKA. The germline V end is reduced by 3 bases and the J end by 0 bases; junction bases left unmatched: 9. Many counts were recorded for this clonotype. The antigen it recognizes is unknown. Within one base of it there is no much larger clone, and no base qualities were kept. Beyond this particular receptor, the publication reports: In the ex vivo response, HLA-C-restricted CMV-specific TCR beta clonotypes were dominant, and in two of eight donors the single most frequent clonotype came from this HLA-C-restricted group. In both this cohort and an independent roughly 330-donor cohort, the cumulative frequency of public TCR beta family members distinguished carriers of CMV infection plus the relevant HLA type.

The run used an Illumina HiSeq 1500. TCRdb applied fastp at Q25 and MiXCR to the public reads, then kept only in-frame beta chains. CDR3 protein duplicates are merged, each entry listing the most common genes and DNA. The sample table holds 200,000 to 300,000 distinct CDR3 sequences, of which 8% to 9.5% were seen once. The top ten clones comprise approximately 16% of the sample. The sequence joins TRBV20-1 to TRBJ2-5; 11 of the junction bases match TRBD2. The sequenced sample was PBMCs. The source of this sequence is a human donor in good health (CMV status not recorded). Some clones in this sample may be carry-over from other donors' samples. The CDR3 has the sequence CSASKSSGRIDQETQYF. The DNA sequence reads TGCAGTGCTAGTAAGTCTAGCGGGAGGATCGACCAAGAGACCCAGTACTTC.